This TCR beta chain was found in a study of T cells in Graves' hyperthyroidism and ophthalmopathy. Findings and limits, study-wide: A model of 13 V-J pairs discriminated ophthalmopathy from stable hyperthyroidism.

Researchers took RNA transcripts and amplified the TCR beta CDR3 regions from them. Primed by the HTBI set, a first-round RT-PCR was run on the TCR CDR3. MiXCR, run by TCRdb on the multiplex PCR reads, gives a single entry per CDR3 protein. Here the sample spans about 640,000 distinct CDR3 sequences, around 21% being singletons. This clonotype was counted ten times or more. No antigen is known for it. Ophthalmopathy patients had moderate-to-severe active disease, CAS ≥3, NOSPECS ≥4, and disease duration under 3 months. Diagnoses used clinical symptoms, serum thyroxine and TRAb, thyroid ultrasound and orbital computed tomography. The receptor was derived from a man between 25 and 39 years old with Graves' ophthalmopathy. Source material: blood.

In DNA form, the CDR3 reads TGCGCCAGCAGCCAATGGGGGGGGACGAACACTGAAGCTTTCTTT. This encodes CASSQWGGTNTEAFF. The genes are TRBV5-1 and TRBJ1-1, with D perhaps matching TRBD1 (5 bases). Deletions cut 4 bases from V and 1 base from J, with 14 bases between. The V gene's germline CDR1 is SGHRS and CDR2 YFSETQ. The CDR3 has 15 residues.